This T cell receptor (beta chain) was documented in a study of CXCR3-negative and CXCR3-positive naive CD8 T cells. Study details: Summed over all libraries, TRB reads came to 110 million to 150 million, with about 1.5 +/- 0.3 million per library. The study's findings and limits: Diversity was high in both naive subsets and much lower in memory cells. CXCR3-expressing naive cells carried TRB CDR3s more hydrophobic than those of CXCR3-negative naive cells.

As concerns this clonotype: Antigen: not known.

The CDR3 runs to 11 residues. The germline CDR1 and CDR2 sequences are SQVTM and ANQGSEA. Via 5' RACE with UMI labels, TRB cDNA libraries were prepared. TCRdb re-called the 5' RACE reads and gives one entry per CDR3 protein, without DNA. The repertoire shows roughly 59,000 distinct CDR3 sequences; the top ten hold around 0.7%. The clonotype was recovered from a human donor in good health. Some clones in this sample may be carry-over from other donors' samples. Sequencing was done on a sample of naive CXCR3+ CD8+ T cells from blood. Described subset: CD45RO-CCR7+CD27+CD95- naive CD8+ T cells expressing CXCR3 (TNR3+). V usage is TRBV29-1 and J usage is TRBJ1-1; TCRdb reports TRBD1, a call that lacks DNA to check it against. The CDR3 sequence is CSVAPSPEAFF. Full variable domain (missing parts from reference TRBV29-1 and TRBJ1-1): SAVISQKPSRDICQRGTSLTIQCQVDSQVTMMFWYRQQPGQSLTLIATANQGSEATYESGFVIDKFPISRPNLTFSTLTVSNMSPEDSSIYLCSVAPSPEAFFGQGTRLTVV.